The 30 T cell receptor beta chains below come from one sample, sequenced in a study of CD8 T cells in ankylosing spondylitis. TCRdb re-called the 5' RACE reads with MiXCR, one entry per CDR3 protein. Seen here are roughly 440,000 distinct CDR3 sequences, 17% observed once, and the top ten hold approximately 0.93%. The antigens of these receptors remain unknown. Study-wide points: Characteristic, it appeared, of ankylosing spondylitis blood was a TCR beta motif of about eight highly homologous variants.

Sequences were obtained from blood, either unsorted or a sorted T cell fraction (not recorded which). The receptors were sampled from a male donor with ankylosing spondylitis.

Only a few counts were recorded for this clonotype. This chain connects TRBV7-9 to TRBJ1-2, with D maybe TRBD1 (5 bases). The germline CDR1 and CDR2 sequences are SEHNR and FQNEAQ (reference sequence). V was trimmed by 5 bases and J by 6 bases, leaving 7 bases between them. This CDR3 has 11 amino acids. CDR3 amino acids: CASSEGDGYTF. Here the CDR3 DNA reads TGTGCCAGCAGCGAAGGGGATGGCTACACCTTC.

This clonotype was seen a handful of times. The V call is TRBV29-1, the J call TRBJ2-7; perhaps TRBD2 as D (6 bases). V lost 6 bases and J 5 bases, leaving 20 bases between the germline ends. Germline lookup yields CDR1 SQVTM and CDR2 ANQGSEA. This CDR3 has 14 amino acids. CDR3 sequence reads: CSVLGGAGRDEQYF. CDR3 nucleotides: TGCAGCGTCCTGGGGGGAGCGGGTCGGGACGAGCAGTACTTC.

V and J are TRBV20-1 and TRBJ2-7, with D uncertain. V lost 3 bases and J 1 base, leaving 7 bases between the germline ends. The germline V gene encodes CDR1 DFQATT and CDR2 SNEGSKA (reference sequence). The length of the CDR3 is 12 residues. CDR3 nucleotide sequence: TGCAGTGCTAGGGGTCGGTCCTACGAGCAGTACTTC. Translated: CSARGRSYEQYF.

This chain links TRBV11-2 with TRBJ2-3; 8 bases agree with TRBD2. The V gene's germline CDR1 is SGHAT and CDR2 FQNNGV. The CDR3 runs to 14 residues. V lost 5 bases to trimming and J lost 7 bases; unmatched junction nucleotides: 8. CDR3 in amino acids: CASSAGLAPHTQYF. CDR3 sequence (DNA): TGTGCCAGCAGCGCAGGACTAGCCCCCCATACGCAGTATTTT.

This sequence joins TRBV5-6 and TRBJ2-6, with D tentatively TRBD2 (5 bases). The CDR3 sequence is 19 residues long. V lost 0 bases to trimming and J lost 0 bases, with 16 bases between them. Germline CDR1 SGHDT, CDR2 YYEEEE. The CDR3 protein is CASSLVMWEPNSGANVLTF. CDR3 DNA sequence: TGTGCCAGCAGCTTGGTCATGTGGGAGCCGAACTCTGGGGCCAACGTCCTGACTTTC.

This chain connects TRBV21-1 to TRBJ1-5; the table's D call, TRBD1, was not checked against the DNA. TRBV21-1 counts as a pseudogene. The length of the CDR3 is 15 residues. In DNA form, the CDR3 reads TGTGCCAGCAGCAAAGCTGACAGGACAAGGTTGCCCCAGCATTTT. Its protein product is CASSKADRTRLPQHF.

This clonotype was found a few times. The V and J genes are TRBV20-1 and TRBJ2-1, with D unclear. With 6 bases removed from V and 4 bases from J, the gap between germline ends came to 13 bases. The CDR3 runs to 13 residues. Germline V gives CDR1 DFQATT, CDR2 SNEGSKA (reference sequence). The CDR3, as DNA: TGCAGTGCCCCTGCCACTCATTACAATGAGCAGTTCTTC. Encoded protein: CSAPATHYNEQFF.

This chain uses TRBV28 with TRBJ1-6; tentatively, D is TRBD1 (6 bases). This CDR3 region has 15 residues. V lost 2 bases, J lost 2 bases, and 7 bases lay in between. Germline V lookup: CDR1 MDHEN, CDR2 SYDVKM. In DNA form, the CDR3 reads TGTGCCAGCAGTTTACGGGGGCCCTATAATTCACCCCTCCACTTT. Translated, it gives CASSLRGPYNSPLHF.

The chain joins TRBV20-1 to TRBJ2-5; TRBD2 matches at 8 bases. The CDR3 is 12 residues long. Germline V gene sequence: CDR1 DFQATT, CDR2 SNEGSKA (reference sequence). Trimming removed 5 bases from V and 5 bases from J; junction bases left unmatched: 4. CDR3 loop: CSAGTSPETQYF. The DNA for the CDR3 is TGCAGTGCTGGGACTAGTCCCGAGACCCAGTACTTC.

This rearrangement joins TRBV6-1 to TRBJ2-5; weak D call: TRBD1 (6 bases). The V end lost 8 bases, the J end lost 5 bases, and 18 bases lay between the germline ends. CDR1 MNHNS and CDR2 SASEGT come from the germline V gene. The length of the CDR3 is 14 residues. DNA of the CDR3: TGTGCCAGCGGACCCCGGCCCCAGGGGGAGACCCAGTACTTC. Encoded protein: CASGPRPQGETQYF.

This clonotype turned up a few times. The chain carries TRBV28 and TRBJ2-7; D is unclear. The CDR3 has 14 residues. The germline V and J ends were trimmed by 6 bases and 4 bases, with 16 bases remaining between them. The germline V gene encodes CDR1 MDHEN and CDR2 SYDVKM. The CDR3 nucleotides are TGTGCCAGCAGGCCCCTGGGTCTTATGTACGAGCAGTACTTC. Translation: CASRPLGLMYEQYF.

CDR3 sequence: CSATSGGADTQYF. DNA of the CDR3: TGCAGTGCTACTAGCGGGGGGGCAGATACGCAGTATTTT. The chain couples TRBV20-1 to TRBJ2-3; 12 bases fit TRBD2. V lost 4 bases and J lost 4; bases outside the gene matches: 0. There are 13 residues in the CDR3. Germline CDR1 is DFQATT and CDR2 is SNEGSKA (reference sequence).

This clonotype has more than one count but fewer than ten. V is TRBV6-1 and J is TRBJ1-2; D unclear. CDR3 length: 14 residues. The V gene lost 1 base and the J gene lost 7 bases, with 13 bases spanning the gap. Germline lookup yields CDR1 MNHNS and CDR2 SASEGT. The CDR3 protein is CASSEGVGRGGYTF. The CDR3 nucleotides are TGTGCCAGCAGTGAAGGTGTGGGCCGGGGTGGCTACACCTTC.

The chain links TRBV7-2 to TRBJ1-2; 7 nucleotides align to TRBD1. Germline-derived CDR1 and CDR2 are SGHTA and FQGNSA. The CDR3 extends over 15 amino acids. V lost 5 bases, J lost 2 bases, and 8 bases stayed unmatched. CDR3 nucleotide sequence: TGTGCCAGCAGCCAATGGGACAGAAAGAACTATGGCTACACCTTC. The encoded protein is CASSQWDRKNYGYTF. Based on the CDR3 plus reference TRBV7-2 and TRBJ1-2, the full variable domain is GAGVSQSPSNKVTEKGKDVELRCDPISGHTALYWYRQSLGQGLEFLIYFQGNSAPDKSGLPSDRFSAERTGGSVSTLTIQRTQQEDSAVYLCASSQWDRKNYGYTFGSGTRLTVV.

The rearrangement uses TRBV30 and TRBJ1-1; D call uncertain. Trimming stripped 2 bases from V and 4 bases from J, with 11 bases between. Per germline, CDR1 GTSNPN and CDR2 SVGIG (reference sequence). This CDR3 is built from 13 residues. The CDR3 loop is CAWSLVRGTEAFF. CDR3 nucleotide sequence: TGTGCCTGGAGTCTTGTCCGGGGCACTGAAGCTTTCTTT.

The V call is TRBV20-1, the J call TRBJ2-7, with D possibly being TRBD2 (6 bases). The ends were cut back, 1 base at V and 4 bases at J, with 14 bases in the middle. The CDR3 spans 14 residues. From germline, CDR1 is DFQATT and CDR2 SNEGSKA (reference sequence). The chain's CDR3 is CSARARERTYEQYF. The CDR3 DNA reads TGCAGTGCTAGAGCACGGGAGCGGACATACGAGCAGTACTTC.

The chain uses TRBV28 and TRBJ2-3, with unresolved D. This CDR3 has 12 residues. Trimming took 11 bases from V and 0 from J, leaving 9 bases between them. Germline V gene sequence: CDR1 MDHEN, CDR2 SYDVKM. This CDR3 reads CACSTSTDTQYF. For the CDR3, the DNA is TGTGCCTGCTCGACTAGCACAGATACGCAGTATTTT.

This clonotype was counted only a few times. The chain carries TRBV2 and TRBJ2-5; D unresolved. V lost 6 bases and J lost 1, with 15 bases in between. The CDR3 sequence is 15 residues long. Germline V lookup: CDR1 SNHLY, CDR2 FYNNEI. CDR3 DNA: TGTGCCAGCAGCCCTAGGACCACGATCCAAGAGACCCAGTACTTC. Its translation is CASSPRTTIQETQYF.

V and J are TRBV2 and TRBJ2-4; TRBD1 might be the D (5 bases). Germline V CDR1 and CDR2: SNHLY, FYNNEI. The CDR3 is made up of 14 amino acids. V lost 1 base, J lost 6 bases, and 10 bases lay in between. The CDR3: CASSEGGRGNIQYF. The CDR3 DNA follows: TGTGCCAGCAGTGAAGGCGGAAGGGGAAACATTCAGTACTTC.

This clonotype occurred a few times. The V call is TRBV20-1, the J call TRBJ1-4; possible D gene TRBD1, 5 bases. The CDR3 covers 16 residues. CDR1 DFQATT and CDR2 SNEGSKA come from the germline V gene (reference sequence). Trimming removed 0 bases from V and 7 bases from J, with 18 bases in between. In nucleotides, the CDR3 is TGCAGTGCTAGAGATAATCGGGGCAGGAACGGTGAAAAACTGTTTTTT. It codes for CSARDNRGRNGEKLFF.

This clonotype showed up many times. The chain is built from TRBV12-3 or TRBV12-4 and TRBJ1-1; possible D gene TRBD1, 5 bases. Between the trimmed V and J ends, which lost 0 bases and 4 bases, there was a span of 9 bases. The CDR3 contains 14 residues. CDR3 in DNA: TGTGCCAGCAGTTTAGCGCAGGGATCCACTGAAGCTTTCTTT. Protein product: CASSLAQGSTEAFF.

Concerning this clonotype: Its ends do not fully match the called genes, so a read error is possible. V usage is TRBV7-9 and J usage is TRBJ2-5, with a possible D match to TRBD2 (6 bases). There are 16 residues in the CDR3. Germline loops: CDR1 SEHNR, CDR2 FQNEAQ (reference sequence). The CDR3 spells CASSSREKQGQVTQYF. As DNA, the CDR3 is TGTGCCAGCAGCTCCCGGGAGAAACAAGGGCAAGTGACCCAGTACTTC.

This clonotype was observed a handful of times. DNA of the CDR3: TGTGCCAGCAGTTCTAGCCCGACAGGGGTGAACACTGAAGCTTTCTTT. It encodes CASSSSPTGVNTEAFF. This chain uses TRBV11-2 with TRBJ1-1; 8 bases are shared with TRBD1. The length of the CDR3 is 16 residues. The V gene end was trimmed by 6 bases and the J gene end by 0 bases; junction bases not matched to a gene: 9. CDR1 and CDR2 from the germline V gene are SGHAT and FQNNGV. The variable domain in full, with the rest retrieved from reference TRBV11-2 and TRBJ1-1, is EAGVAQSPRYKIIEKRQSVAFWCNPISGHATLYWYQQILGQGPKLLIQFQNNGVVDDSQLPKDRFSAERLKGVDSTLKIQPAKLEDSAVYLCASSSSPTGVNTEAFFGQGTRLTVV.

This clonotype was seen repeatedly, ten times or more. This chain links TRBV29-1 with TRBJ2-1; 10 bases match TRBD2. CDR3 size: 14 residues. Germline V gene data show CDR1 as SQVTM and CDR2 as ANQGSEA. Trimming removed 6 bases from V and 3 bases from J; junction bases left unmatched: 5. CDR3 sequence (DNA): TGCAGCGTGGCCCAGCGGGGGGGCTACAATGAGCAGTTCTTC. It yields the protein CSVAQRGGYNEQFF.

V usage is TRBV5-1 and J usage is TRBJ2-1; the D is unclear. The ends were cut back, 0 bases at V and 8 bases at J, with 12 bases in the middle. There are 14 residues in the CDR3. CDR1 is SGHRS and CDR2 is YFSETQ in the germline V gene. CDR3 nucleotide sequence: TGCGCCAGCAGCTTGGGGGTGGCAACCCATGAGCAGTTCTTC. Its protein is CASSLGVATHEQFF.

The table lists this clonotype with many counts. V gene TRBV5-1 combines with J gene TRBJ2-5; D gene ambiguous. The CDR3 sequence is 12 residues long. The germline V gene has CDR1 SGHRS and CDR2 YFSETQ. V was trimmed by 1 base and J by 4 bases, leaving 5 bases between them. The CDR3 DNA reads TGCGCCAGCAGCTTGTTACGAGAGACCCAGTACTTC. Protein: CASSLLRETQYF.

This chain connects TRBV11-2 to TRBJ2-6, with D perhaps TRBD1 (6 bases). V shed 0 bases and J shed 1 base, with 13 bases lying between them. Germline CDR1 SGHAT, CDR2 FQNNGV. The CDR3 is 18 residues long. The CDR3 DNA reads as TGTGCCAGCAGCTTAGATCACAGGGCCCGATCTGGGGCCAACGTCCTGACTTTC. The encoded protein is CASSLDHRARSGANVLTF.

This clonotype was recorded many times. The CDR3 DNA sequence: TGCGCCAGCAGCCCACGCAGAGAGGCGTTGGCCGGGGAGCTGTTTTTT. Encoded protein: CASSPRREALAGELFF. The V gene is TRBV4-3, the J gene TRBJ2-2; D is uncertain. V was pared by 4 bases and J by 6 bases, with 18 bases between. The CDR3 loop spans 16 amino acids. CDR1 is LGHNA and CDR2 is YSLEER in the germline V gene.

This clonotype turned up a few times. The chain combines TRBV6-1 with TRBJ2-7; 10 nucleotides line up with TRBD1. The CDR3 covers 15 residues. Germline-derived CDR1 and CDR2 are MNHNS and SASEGT. J lost 4 bases, V lost 6 bases, and 9 bases had no gene match. CDR3 loop: CASSRPGQGKYEQYF. The CDR3 coding sequence is TGTGCCAGCAGCCGACCGGGACAGGGGAAATACGAGCAGTACTTC.

The chain joins TRBV7-6 to TRBJ1-2; 8 bases align to TRBD1. The CDR3 is 14 residues long. CDR1 SGHVS and CDR2 FNYEAQ come from the germline V gene. V lost 5 bases, J lost 6 bases, and 8 bases stayed unmatched. The CDR3 sequence is CASSRTGGGDGYTF. The CDR3 bases are TGTGCCAGCAGCCGCACAGGGGGGGGCGATGGCTACACCTTC.